This T cell receptor beta chain appears in the sequencing data of a study of blood T cell repertoires in COVID-19. In the study overall: Researchers got acute and convalescent COVID-19 samples from the United States, Italy and Spain. PBMCs, B-cell-depleted T cells, or T cells were the source of the cDNA or gDNA that made up the material.

Source study methods: Quantification of nucleated cells was approximated via reference gene primer amplification. The data were produced by immunoSEQ multiplex PCR, yet TCRdb's version contains in-frame clones alone and is incomplete. That table supplies the V and J calls and clone size; D and trimming were determined from the DNA. The sample contains about 120,000 clones, roughly 90% of which appear only once. Germline CDR1 reads SEHNR; CDR2 reads FQNEAQ (reference sequence). Trimming at V came to 3 bases and at J to 1 base, leaving 2 bases not matched to a gene. The CDR3 runs 16 residues. Sequenced input: peripheral blood. The V and J genes are TRBV7-9 and TRBJ2-2; 10 bases agree with TRBD1. The receptor was derived from a man aged 45 to 65 with active COVID-19. The DNA for the CDR3 is TGTGCCAGCAGCTTTCGGGACAGGGGGAACACCGGGGAGCTGTTTTTT. Its translation is CASSFRDRGNTGELFF. Based on the CDR3 plus reference TRBV7-9 and TRBJ2-2, the full variable domain is DTGVSQNPRHKITKRGQNVTFRCDPISEHNRLYWYRQTLGQGPEFLTYFQNEAQLEKSRLLSDRFSAERPKGSFSTLEIQRTEQGDSAMYLCASSFRDRGNTGELFFGEGSRLTVL.